This T cell receptor beta chain was observed in a study of cytomegalovirus exposure and HLA in healthy donors (dated by TCRdb to 2016 to 2017). Background on the whole study: According to an earlier analysis of 450 to 650 of the donors, roughly 180 million T cells yielded 117 million unique TCR beta sequences and approximately 300 Gb of sequence data. Approximately 310 gigabases of sequencing data and tens of millions of unique TCR sequences were included in an early release covering under 650 HLA-typed donors. Of the 300 to 400 genotyped donors, roughly 80% fell in the genetic ancestry cluster associated with self-reported Caucasian donors. The study aimed to test whether signatures of past pathogen exposure could be identified by cataloging public T cell receptors. The study profiled the T cell repertoires of 666 subjects by immunosequencing and related them to cytomegalovirus serostatus. A separate validation cohort of 100 to 150 different subjects was used in addition to the roughly 620-subject first cohort. To predict cytomegalovirus infection status, the study combined high-throughput TCR immunosequencing, statistical association of individual TCRs with disease status, and machine learning. A later analysis re-examined previously published TCR beta repertoires from roughly 720 donors and added high-resolution HLA genotyping to investigate patterns of TCR occurrence. Rather than using new phenotypic data, the later analysis identified candidate immune exposures from TCR beta sequences and from how often those sequences occurred across donors. In an earlier analysis of 587 of the donors, high-throughput TCR beta sequencing was used to judge whether each TCR beta V gene segment behaved as functional or pseudogenic. Donor age, sex, ethnicity and CMV serostatus were compiled alongside the repertoire data. Genome-wide SNP genotypes for about 60% of the 666 donors were used in a later genetic analysis, which treated that subset as a discovery cohort. All discovery cohort repertoires had been generated using a single sequencing platform. Both class I and class II loci were covered by HLA typing, at four-digit resolution. Typing coverage varied by locus: roughly 620-640 donors for A, B, C, DRB1 and DQB1; under 550 for DQA1; around 570 for DPA1; 450 to 480 for DPB1. Roughly 5 DR-DQ haplotypes were handled as single units for association and clustering, since linkage in the cohort was strong. Among about 400 genotyped donors of the cohort, an average of approximately 240,000 unique TCR beta nucleotide sequences was sequenced per donor, of which about 18% were non-productive. The study at large found these results: According to a later genetic analysis, donors in an Asian-associated ancestry cluster had fewer N-insertions in productive TCRs than the approximately 690-donor mean. In an earlier analysis of about 600 of the donors, most TCR beta V segments appeared in productive rearrangements about 87% or about 30% of the time, broadly matching IMGT annotations. Presence/absence analyses assumed roughly uniform sequencing depth across donors, an assumption that may not hold. The study listed approximately 150 TCR beta chains as associated with cytomegalovirus. In a later analysis, the rate of TCR association differed among HLA loci, with DRB1 alleles having the most associated TCRs and HLA-C alleles having the fewest. According to a later analysis, most CMV-associated TCR beta chains appeared to be HLA-restricted, and the HLA associations seemed to be driven largely by CMV exposure. Some 16 rarely observed V segments, including chromosome 9 orphons, were excluded from the earlier analysis of about 610 of the donors because counts were too low. This cohort had only TCR beta chains sequenced, and the lack of alpha or paired-chain data limited which features could be detected. In both the original and validation cohorts, the classifier was reported to diagnose cytomegalovirus status with high specificity and sensitivity. Correlated functional status among segregating V segments might be attributable to linkage disequilibrium, but an unknown experimental factor could not be ruled out. Strong co-occurrence of HLA alleles, especially DR and DQ, made assigning TCR associations to individual alleles difficult. While some public TCRs were present in many individuals, most TCR sequences turned up only very rarely across donors. According to a later analysis, parvovirus B19, influenza, CMV and Epstein-Barr virus appeared linked to several top co-occurrence clusters. Some IMGT-functional V segments, including TRBV6-2 and TRBV6-3, could not be told apart with the 87-base-pair reads, so those segments were excluded. In a later genetic analysis, a missense DCLRE1C variant was associated with V-gene and J-gene trimming of TCR beta chains, and the association was replicated in an independent cohort. For the cohort, immune exposure information was limited to CMV serostatus. The authors suggested that the approach could potentially be generalized to other disease states and immunological phenotypes. In vitro tests confirmed that a few of the cytomegalovirus-associated TCR beta chains recognize cytomegalovirus antigens. A cluster of highly shared sequence variants was judged likely to be a technical artifact of the sequencing pipeline. In a later analysis, HLA-associated TCR beta chains were found to be more clonally expanded and to have lower generation probabilities than equally common non-associated chains. A further reported finding was that TCR beta sequences accurately predicted the HLA-A and HLA-B alleles for most subjects in the first cohort. At a false discovery rate of 0.05, a later analysis linked some 17,000 TCR beta sequences to specific HLA alleles. Because HLA typing was unavailable for some donors at each locus, only the typed subset was used in association tests.

Concerning this clone itself: The target of this receptor is not known.

The CDR3 has 15 amino acids, counting the end cysteine and phenylalanine. Only CDR3 DNA is held: 45 bases, read in frame from base 1. V is shortened by 2 bases, J by 4 bases, and the region joining them spans 12 bases. For CDR1 and CDR2, the germline V gene lists MGHRA and YSYEKL. The cohort consisted of some 730 healthy bone marrow donors. All cohort members were sampled while nominally healthy, although unrecorded immune exposures were likely present. The donor tested CMV seronegative, placing the donor among the roughly 340 seronegative members of the cohort. Each donor provided a peripheral blood sample, and peripheral blood mononuclear cells were used for TCR beta sequencing. Genomic DNA extraction from the blood cell samples was performed with the Qiagen DNeasy Blood Extraction Kit. The library was obtained by the immunoSEQ multiplex PCR assay. The multiplex PCR relied on a mix of 60 forward primers for TCR Vbeta segments and 13 reverse primers for TCR Jbeta segments. The CDR3 region of rearranged TCR beta genes was amplified from genomic DNA by a multiplex PCR assay. Amplified TCR beta libraries were sequenced as 87-base-pair reads on the Illumina HiSeq System. In the source study's methods: In a later analysis, tens of millions of unique TCR beta chains were counted across the 500 to 850 repertoires, and about 9.9 million of these chains were shared by at least two donors. A nearest-neighbor algorithm error-corrected the raw reads and collapsed the reads into unique sequences, merging closely related sequences to remove PCR and sequencing errors. CDR3 sequences were aligned to IMGT reference sequences to assign V, D and J gene segments. For a sequence to be retained, at least a six-nucleotide match to both a V gene segment and a J gene segment was required. Rearrangements were called productive when the CDR3 lacked stop codons and stayed in frame with V and J; all others were non-productive. Following IMGT convention, CDR3 was defined as the stretch from the second conserved V-encoded cysteine up to the conserved J-encoded phenylalanine. The earlier analysis of some 540 of the donors excluded any sequence lacking an unambiguous match to a single V gene segment. In an earlier analysis of some 590 of the donors, a V segment was called functional when productive rearrangements were above 56.7%, and segregating when the standard deviation between donors exceeded 5%. A statistical classification framework was built to diagnose cytomegalovirus status from the catalog of TCR beta chain sequences. In a later analysis, V and J genes were assigned by comparing TCR nucleotide sequences against IMGT/GENE-DB human TR gene sequences. In a later analysis, CDR3 sequences and most-parsimonious VDJ recombination scenarios were assigned using the TCRdist pipeline. In a later analysis, each TCR beta chain was defined by its CDR3 amino acid sequence together with its V-gene family, and reads without a unique V-gene family were excluded. To address suspected cross-contamination and a sequencing artifact, a later analysis removed several hundred highly shared, low-generation-probability nucleotide sequences. In a later analysis, a clonal expansion index was calculated for each public chain from normalized within-repertoire ranks of inferred template counts. Generation probabilities in a later analysis came from a VDJ recombination model fitted to out-of-frame rearrangements, and those results were checked against IGoR. In a later analysis, TCR-TCR, TCR-HLA and TCR-CMV co-occurrence was scored with hypergeometric tests, and a repertoire-size bias correction was applied to TCR pairs. A later analysis estimated false discovery rates by permuting HLA or CMV assignments 20 times. A later analysis grouped co-occurring TCRs with DBSCAN, adding TCRdist sequence similarity when clustering within HLA-allele-positive subsets. For co-occurrence clustering, repertoires with fewer than 30,000 or more than 120,000 public chains were excluded, along with roughly 5 repertoires with anomalous nucleotide sharing. TCRdb re-hosts the immuneACCESS table, in-frame sequences only. Its copies lack some clones; in the studies checked, an unresolved V gene accounts for under half of them, and the cause for the rest is not known. That table is the source of V, J and clone size, and D and trimming were worked out from the DNA. The record for this sample contains roughly 100,000 clones. About 3.2% of the sample is in the top ten clones.

The rearrangement joined TRBV4-1 to TRBJ2-1; the D region possibly corresponds to TRBD1 (6 bases align). The receptor was isolated from a man aged 35-49 years in good health and CMV-seronegative. Specimen: PBMCs. Here the CDR3 is given as CASSQSQDRYNEQFF. Here is the DNA: TGCGCCAGCAGCCAATCCCAGGACAGATACAATGAGCAGTTCTTC.